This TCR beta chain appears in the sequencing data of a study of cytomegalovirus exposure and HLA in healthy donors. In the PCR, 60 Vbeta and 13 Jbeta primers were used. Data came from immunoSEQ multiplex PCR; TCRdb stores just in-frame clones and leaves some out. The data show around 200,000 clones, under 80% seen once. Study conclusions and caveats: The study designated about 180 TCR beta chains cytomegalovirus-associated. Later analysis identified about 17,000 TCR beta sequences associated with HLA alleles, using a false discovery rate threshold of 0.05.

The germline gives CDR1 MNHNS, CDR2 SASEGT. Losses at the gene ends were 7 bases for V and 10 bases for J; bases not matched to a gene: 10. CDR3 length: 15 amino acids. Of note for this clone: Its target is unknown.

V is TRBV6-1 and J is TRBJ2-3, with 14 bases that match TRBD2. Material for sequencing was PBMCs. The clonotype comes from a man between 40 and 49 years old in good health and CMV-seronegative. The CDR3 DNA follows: TGTGCCAGCACCGGGACTAGCGGGGGACCTGATCCGCAGTATTTT. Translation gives CASTGTSGGPDPQYF.